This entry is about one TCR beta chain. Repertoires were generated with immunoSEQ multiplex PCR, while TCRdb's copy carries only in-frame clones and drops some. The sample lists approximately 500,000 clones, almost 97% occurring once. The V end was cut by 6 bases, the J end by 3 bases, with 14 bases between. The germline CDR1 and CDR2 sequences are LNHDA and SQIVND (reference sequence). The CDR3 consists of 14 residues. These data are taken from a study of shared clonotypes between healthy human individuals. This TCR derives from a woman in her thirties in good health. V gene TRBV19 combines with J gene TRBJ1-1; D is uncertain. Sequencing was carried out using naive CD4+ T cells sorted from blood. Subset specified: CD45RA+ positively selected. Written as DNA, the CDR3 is TGTGCCAGTAGGCGGCGGGAGCGGGACACTGAAGCTTTCTTT. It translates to CASRRRERDTEAFF.